This T cell receptor (beta chain) appears in the sequencing data of a study of regulatory T cells in long-lasting Graves disease. Study-level points and caveats: Whereas new patients shared 870 or so public clonotypes, persistent patients shared more, at about 2,500.

Described time point: newly diagnosed GD, antithyroid drugs for less than 3 months. PBMC RNA was the source of the TCR library. The authors built TCR beta libraries using iRepertoire HTBI primers and Arm-PCR of CDR3 regions. From the multiplex PCR reads, TCRdb called clonotypes with MiXCR, one entry per CDR3 protein. The sample has around 250,000 distinct CDR3 sequences, 20% seen once; the top ten hold about 15%. This clonotype showed up just a few times. Its antigen remains unidentified. CDR3 length: 15 amino acids. V lost 0 bases to trimming and J lost 6 bases, with 11 bases between them. Per germline, CDR1 MNHEY and CDR2 SVGAGI.

Sequencing used peripheral blood mononuclear cells (PBMCs), obtained at new diagnosis, from a patient treated with antithyroid drugs. The receptor was derived from a female donor with Graves disease. The genes are TRBV6-5 and TRBJ1-4; D is undetermined. CDR3 sequence: CASSYSGSGDEKLFF. The CDR3 nucleotides are TGTGCCAGCAGTTACTCGGGTTCCGGGGATGAAAAACTGTTTTTT.